These T cell receptor beta chains were read from a single sample in a study of cytomegalovirus exposure and HLA in healthy donors. Sequencing used immunoSEQ multiplex PCR; TCRdb keeps in-frame clones, though not all of them. The sample has fewer than 200,000 clones, around 82% seen once. The source material was PBMCs. The receptors shown here come from a man aged 25-40 years in good health and CMV-seronegative. The CDR3 runs from the conserved cysteine through the conserved F or W. Fields, in order: V gene, J gene, clone size, D gene, CDR3 protein, CDR3 DNA. A D gene is named only where the DNA matches it firmly. Clone size is given for some rows only: seen once, a few or many times, or a class if the clone is expanded.

v_call: TRBV10-3
j_call: TRBJ2-1
clone_size: once
d_call: TRBD2
cdr3_aa: CAITTLSGRNREQFF
cdr3_nt: TGTGCCATCACCACGTTGAGCGGGAGGAATCGTGAGCAGTTCTTC

v_call: TRBV30
j_call: TRBJ1-4
clone_size: .
d_call: .
cdr3_aa: CAWRGGARGNEKLFF
cdr3_nt: TGTGCCTGGAGAGGAGGCGCCCGAGGGAATGAAAAACTGTTTTTT

v_call: TRBV29-1
j_call: TRBJ2-5
clone_size: once
d_call: TRBD1
cdr3_aa: CSVEGRRTGGYQETQYF
cdr3_nt: TGCAGCGTTGAAGGGCGTCGGACAGGGGGGTACCAAGAGACCCAGTACTTC

v_call: TRBV19
j_call: TRBJ1-3
clone_size: .
d_call: .
cdr3_aa: CASSIAGFTNTIYF
cdr3_nt: TGTGCCAGTAGTATAGCGGGGTTTACAAACACCATATATTTT

v_call: TRBV6-5
j_call: TRBJ2-7
clone_size: .
d_call: TRBD2
cdr3_aa: CASSYGGGSYEQYF
cdr3_nt: TGTGCCAGCAGTTACGGCGGGGGTTCGTACGAGCAGTACTTC

v_call: TRBV29-1
j_call: TRBJ2-4
clone_size: .
d_call: TRBD2
cdr3_aa: CSVAGSGINIQYF
cdr3_nt: TGCAGCGTTGCGGGAAGCGGGATTAACATTCAGTACTTC

v_call: TRBV10-1
j_call: TRBJ1-2
clone_size: .
d_call: .
cdr3_aa: CASSDGGGNYGYTF
cdr3_nt: TGCGCCAGCAGTGACGGTGGAGGGAACTATGGCTACACCTTC

v_call: TRBV10-3
j_call: TRBJ2-7
clone_size: .
d_call: .
cdr3_aa: CAISDQDLTYEQYF
cdr3_nt: TGTGCCATCAGTGACCAGGACTTAACCTACGAGCAGTACTTC

v_call: TRBV27
j_call: TRBJ2-1
clone_size: .
d_call: TRBD2
cdr3_aa: CASSLLAGGNEQFF
cdr3_nt: TGTGCCAGCAGTTTATTAGCGGGGGGTAATGAGCAGTTCTTC

v_call: TRBV7-9
j_call: TRBJ2-3
clone_size: .
d_call: TRBD2
cdr3_aa: CASSPLPSGRRTDTQYF
cdr3_nt: TGTGCCAGCAGCCCTCTTCCGAGCGGGAGGAGAACAGATACGCAGTATTTT

v_call: TRBV5-1
j_call: TRBJ1-2
clone_size: .
d_call: .
cdr3_aa: CASSLETRNGYTF
cdr3_nt: TGCGCCAGCAGCTTGGAAACCAGGAATGGCTACACCTTC

v_call: TRBV28
j_call: TRBJ1-2
clone_size: .
d_call: .
cdr3_aa: CASRSRGLPGGYTF
cdr3_nt: TGTGCCAGCAGGTCCCGGGGACTTCCCGGAGGCTACACCTTC

v_call: TRBV25-1
j_call: TRBJ1-2
clone_size: once
d_call: .
cdr3_aa: CASSPGLTNYGYTF
cdr3_nt: TGTGCCAGCAGTCCTGGACTGACTAACTATGGCTACACCTTC

v_call: TRBV2
j_call: TRBJ2-2
clone_size: once
d_call: .
cdr3_aa: CASSAGETGELFF
cdr3_nt: TGTGCCAGCAGTGCTGGAGAGACCGGGGAGCTGTTTTTT

v_call: TRBV6-4
j_call: TRBJ2-1
clone_size: .
d_call: .
cdr3_aa: CASSEGAYNEQFF
cdr3_nt: TGTGCCAGCAGTGAGGGGGCGTACAATGAGCAGTTCTTC

v_call: TRBV5-1
j_call: TRBJ1-1
clone_size: .
d_call: .
cdr3_aa: CASSYSQGNTEAFF
cdr3_nt: TGCGCCAGCAGCTACAGCCAGGGGAACACTGAAGCTTTCTTT

v_call: TRBV7-8
j_call: TRBJ2-1
clone_size: .
d_call: .
cdr3_aa: CASSLATRSLYEQFF
cdr3_nt: TGTGCCAGCAGCTTAGCGACTAGATCCTTGTATGAGCAGTTCTTC

v_call: TRBV5-1
j_call: TRBJ2-1
clone_size: .
d_call: .
cdr3_aa: CASSFLAGNNEQFF
cdr3_nt: TGCGCCAGCAGCTTCCTAGCTGGAAACAATGAGCAGTTCTTC

v_call: TRBV4-1
j_call: TRBJ2-7
clone_size: few
d_call: .
cdr3_aa: CASSQVLYYEQYF
cdr3_nt: TGCGCCAGCAGCCAAGTACTGTACTACGAGCAGTACTTC

v_call: TRBV6-1
j_call: TRBJ2-7
clone_size: .
d_call: .
cdr3_aa: CASSEALAFTHEQYF
cdr3_nt: TGTGCCAGCAGTGAAGCCCTCGCTTTTACACACGAGCAGTACTTC

v_call: TRBV5-4
j_call: TRBJ1-6
clone_size: once
d_call: .
cdr3_aa: CATAWGGVGSPLHF
cdr3_nt: TGTGCCACAGCTTGGGGGGGGGTTGGATCACCCCTCCACTTT

v_call: TRBV4-3
j_call: TRBJ2-7
clone_size: .
d_call: .
cdr3_aa: CASSQGRVGLIYEQYF
cdr3_nt: TGCGCCAGCAGCCAAGGTAGGGTTGGACTGATCTACGAGCAGTACTTC

v_call: TRBV2
j_call: TRBJ1-5
clone_size: once
d_call: TRBD1
cdr3_aa: CASGQGAASNQPQHF
cdr3_nt: TGTGCCAGTGGACAGGGGGCTGCTAGCAATCAGCCCCAGCATTTT

v_call: TRBV4-3
j_call: TRBJ1-6
clone_size: .
d_call: TRBD1
cdr3_aa: CASSLSPLGQGGSPLHF
cdr3_nt: TGCGCCAGCAGCCTTTCTCCCCTGGGACAGGGGGGTTCACCCCTCCACTTT

v_call: TRBV6-1
j_call: TRBJ2-5
clone_size: once
d_call: .
cdr3_aa: CASSLNLVGGGTQYF
cdr3_nt: TGTGCCAGCAGCCTAAACCTCGTAGGGGGGGGGACCCAGTACTTC

v_call: TRBV5-1
j_call: TRBJ2-1
clone_size: .
d_call: TRBD2
cdr3_aa: CASSLAIAGVNEQFF
cdr3_nt: TGCGCCAGCAGCTTGGCAATAGCGGGAGTCAATGAGCAGTTCTTC

v_call: TRBV5-1
j_call: TRBJ1-3
clone_size: .
d_call: TRBD1
cdr3_aa: CASSHGTAGNTIYF
cdr3_nt: TGCGCCAGCAGCCACGGGACAGCCGGAAACACCATATATTTT

v_call: TRBV10-3
j_call: TRBJ1-1
clone_size: .
d_call: .
cdr3_aa: CAIRDSQGRTEAFF
cdr3_nt: TGTGCCATCAGGGATTCTCAAGGGAGGACTGAAGCTTTCTTT

v_call: TRBV7-2
j_call: TRBJ2-7
clone_size: .
d_call: .
cdr3_aa: CASSPLTRNSHEQYF
cdr3_nt: TGTGCCAGCAGCCCGCTGACTAGAAATTCCCACGAGCAGTACTTC

v_call: TRBV6-1
j_call: TRBJ2-6
clone_size: many
d_call: .
cdr3_aa: CASSGHSGANVLTF
cdr3_nt: TGTGCCAGCAGTGGACACTCTGGGGCCAACGTCCTGACTTTC

v_call: TRBV27
j_call: TRBJ1-6
clone_size: .
d_call: TRBD1
cdr3_aa: CASSLGQGLENSPLHF
cdr3_nt: TGTGCCAGCAGTTTAGGACAGGGGTTGGAAAATTCACCCCTCCACTTT

v_call: TRBV5-4
j_call: TRBJ2-7
clone_size: .
d_call: TRBD2
cdr3_aa: CASSYQRENNEQYF
cdr3_nt: TGTGCCAGCAGCTACCAGCGGGAGAACAACGAGCAGTACTTC

v_call: TRBV29-1
j_call: TRBJ2-1
clone_size: .
d_call: TRBD2
cdr3_aa: CSGPGLAGPEQFF
cdr3_nt: TGCAGCGGCCCGGGACTAGCGGGACCTGAGCAGTTCTTC

v_call: TRBV19
j_call: TRBJ2-3
clone_size: .
d_call: TRBD2
cdr3_aa: CASSTRRLAGVDTQYF
cdr3_nt: TGTGCCAGTAGTACGCGGCGGCTAGCGGGAGTGGATACGCAGTATTTT

v_call: TRBV4-1
j_call: TRBJ2-1
clone_size: few
d_call: .
cdr3_aa: CASSQAGTVREQFF
cdr3_nt: TGCGCCAGCAGCCAAGCTGGAACAGTTAGGGAGCAGTTCTTC

v_call: TRBV11-3
j_call: TRBJ2-7
clone_size: .
d_call: TRBD2
cdr3_aa: CASSRSGGSYEQYF
cdr3_nt: TGTGCCAGCAGCCGTAGCGGGGGGTCCTACGAGCAGTACTTC

v_call: TRBV7-9
j_call: TRBJ1-3
clone_size: .
d_call: .
cdr3_aa: CASGRGRSGSGNTIYF
cdr3_nt: TGTGCCAGTGGGAGAGGAAGGTCTGGCTCTGGAAACACCATATATTTT

v_call: TRBV7-6
j_call: TRBJ2-3
clone_size: .
d_call: .
cdr3_aa: CASTPVGRGGTDTQYF
cdr3_nt: TGTGCCAGCACCCCAGTTGGGCGGGGCGGCACAGATACGCAGTATTTT

v_call: TRBV2
j_call: TRBJ1-5
clone_size: .
d_call: .
cdr3_aa: CASRDKPQGGNQPQHF
cdr3_nt: TGTGCCAGCAGGGACAAACCACAGGGTGGGAATCAGCCCCAGCATTTT

v_call: TRBV4-2
j_call: TRBJ1-1
clone_size: .
d_call: .
cdr3_aa: CASSQGGTTEAFF
cdr3_nt: TGTGCCAGCAGCCAAGGCGGGACCACTGAAGCTTTCTTT